This TCR beta chain was obtained from a study of OX40 agonist ivuxolimab in advanced cancers. Across the study: Head and neck, renal cell, melanoma or hepatocellular carcinoma were the cancers that dose-escalation patients had. A partial response was reached by three patients: one with hepatocellular carcinoma and two with cutaneous melanoma.

Study-level findings and limits: The CD4+ and CD8+ T cells in the blood had expanded clonally by week 6 at 0.1 to 3.0 mg/kg. Some of the lowest clonal expansion was seen in partial responders at 0.1-3.0 mg/kg.

As regards this clone: Its antigen is undetermined.

Profiling relied on immunoSEQ multiplex PCR, and the TCRdb table lists in-frame clones only, not all of them. The sample shows 20,000 to 25,000 clones, roughly 78% of them seen only once. The clonotype was recovered from an adult with an advanced solid tumor such as melanoma, head and neck, liver or kidney cancer. The sequencing used CD4+ or CD8+ T cells sorted from blood, collected in a trial of the OX40 agonist ivuxolimab.

The CDR3 DNA follows: TGTGCCAGCAGTTGGGGCGGGGGCGACGGGACCCAGTACTTC. Its translation: CASSWGGGDGTQYF. The chain recombines TRBV27 with TRBJ2-5; weak D call: TRBD2 (7 bases). This CDR3 comprises 14 residues. CDR1 and CDR2 (germline): MNHEY, SMNVEV (reference sequence). Between the trimmed V and J ends, which lost 4 bases and 7 bases, there was a span of 16 bases.